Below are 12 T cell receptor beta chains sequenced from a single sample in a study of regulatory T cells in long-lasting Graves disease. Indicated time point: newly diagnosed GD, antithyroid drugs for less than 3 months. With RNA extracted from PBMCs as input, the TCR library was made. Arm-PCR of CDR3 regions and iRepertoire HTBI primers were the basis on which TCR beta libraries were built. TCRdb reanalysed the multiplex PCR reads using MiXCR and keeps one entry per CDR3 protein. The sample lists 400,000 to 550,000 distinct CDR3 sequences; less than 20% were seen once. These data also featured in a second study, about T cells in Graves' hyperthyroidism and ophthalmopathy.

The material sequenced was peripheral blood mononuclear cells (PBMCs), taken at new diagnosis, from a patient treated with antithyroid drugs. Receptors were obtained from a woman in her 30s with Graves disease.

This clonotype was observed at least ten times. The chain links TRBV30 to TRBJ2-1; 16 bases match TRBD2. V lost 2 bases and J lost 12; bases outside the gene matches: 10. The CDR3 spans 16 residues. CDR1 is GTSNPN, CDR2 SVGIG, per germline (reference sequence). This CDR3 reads CAWSIPGLAGGPGQFF. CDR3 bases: TGTGCCTGGAGTATTCCGGGACTAGCGGGAGGGCCAGGGCAGTTCTTC.

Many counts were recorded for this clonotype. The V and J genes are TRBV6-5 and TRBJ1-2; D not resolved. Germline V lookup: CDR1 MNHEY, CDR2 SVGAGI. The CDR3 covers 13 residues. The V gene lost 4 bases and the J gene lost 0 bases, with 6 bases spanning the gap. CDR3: CASSWTSNYGYTF. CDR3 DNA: TGTGCCAGCAGTTGGACCTCTAACTATGGCTACACCTTC.

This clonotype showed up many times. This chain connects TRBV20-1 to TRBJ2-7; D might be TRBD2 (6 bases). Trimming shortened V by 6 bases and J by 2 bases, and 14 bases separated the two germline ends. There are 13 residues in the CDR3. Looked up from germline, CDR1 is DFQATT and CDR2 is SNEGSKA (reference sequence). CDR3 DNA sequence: TGCAGTGCCCGCCCTAGCGCGGCCTACGAGCAGTACTTC. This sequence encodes CSARPSAAYEQYF.

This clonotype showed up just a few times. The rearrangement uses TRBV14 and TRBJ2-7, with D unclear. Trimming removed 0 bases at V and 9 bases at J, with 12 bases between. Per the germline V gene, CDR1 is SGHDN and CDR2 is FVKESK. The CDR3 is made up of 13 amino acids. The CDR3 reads CASSQDRATGQYF. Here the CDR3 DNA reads TGTGCCAGCAGCCAAGACAGAGCTACGGGGCAGTACTTC.

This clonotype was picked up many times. The CDR3 bases are TGTGCCAGCAGCTTCCCAGGGGTCGGGAACACTGAAGCTTTCTTT. Residues: CASSFPGVGNTEAFF. This chain joins TRBV5-5 and TRBJ1-1; a possible D gene is TRBD1 (6 bases). Germline CDR1 and CDR2: SGHKS and YYEKEE (reference sequence). The CDR3 length is 15 residues. Between the trimmed V and J ends, which lost 2 bases and 1 base, there was a span of 12 bases.

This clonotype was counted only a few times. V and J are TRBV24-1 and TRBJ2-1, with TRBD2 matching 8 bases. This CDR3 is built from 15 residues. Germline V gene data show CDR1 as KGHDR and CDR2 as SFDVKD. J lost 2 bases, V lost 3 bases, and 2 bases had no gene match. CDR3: CATSDSGSTYNEQFF. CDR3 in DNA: TGTGCCACCAGTGATAGCGGGAGTACCTACAATGAGCAGTTCTTC.

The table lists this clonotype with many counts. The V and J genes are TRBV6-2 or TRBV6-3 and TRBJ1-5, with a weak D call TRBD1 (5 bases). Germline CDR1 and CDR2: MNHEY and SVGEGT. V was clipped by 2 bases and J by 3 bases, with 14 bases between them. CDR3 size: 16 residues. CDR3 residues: CASSYPARDFNQPQHF. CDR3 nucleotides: TGTGCCAGCAGTTACCCTGCACGGGACTTCAATCAGCCCCAGCATTTT.

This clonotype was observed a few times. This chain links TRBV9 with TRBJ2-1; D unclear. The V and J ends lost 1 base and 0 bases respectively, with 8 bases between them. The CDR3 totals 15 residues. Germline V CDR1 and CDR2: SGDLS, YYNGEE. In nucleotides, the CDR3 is TGTGCCAGCAGCGTATGGTACAGCTCCTACAATGAGCAGTTCTTC. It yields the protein CASSVWYSSYNEQFF.

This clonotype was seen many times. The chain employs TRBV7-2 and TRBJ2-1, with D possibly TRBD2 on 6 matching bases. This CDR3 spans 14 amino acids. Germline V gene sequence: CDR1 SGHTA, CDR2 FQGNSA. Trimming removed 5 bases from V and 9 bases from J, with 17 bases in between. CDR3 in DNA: TGTGCCAGCAGCCCGTGGGGGGTCGGGGCTGAGCAGTTCTTC. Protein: CASSPWGVGAEQFF.

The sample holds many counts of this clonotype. The CDR3 sequence is CASSLWLNEQFF. For the CDR3, the DNA is TGTGCCAGCAGCCTCTGGCTTAATGAGCAGTTCTTC. The J gene is TRBJ2-1, the V gene TRBV3-1; D gene unclear. Germline CDR1 is LGHDT and CDR2 is YNNKEL (reference sequence). V gave up 4 bases and J gave up 7 bases, with 8 bases separating them. CDR3 length: 12 residues.

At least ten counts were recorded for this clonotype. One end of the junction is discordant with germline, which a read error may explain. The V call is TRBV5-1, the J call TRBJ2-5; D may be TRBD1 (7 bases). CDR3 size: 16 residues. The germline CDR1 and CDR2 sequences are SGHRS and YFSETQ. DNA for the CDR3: TGTGCCAGCAGCTTCGGGGGACAGCAGTACCAAGAGACCCAGTACTTC. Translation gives CASSFGGQQYQETQYF.

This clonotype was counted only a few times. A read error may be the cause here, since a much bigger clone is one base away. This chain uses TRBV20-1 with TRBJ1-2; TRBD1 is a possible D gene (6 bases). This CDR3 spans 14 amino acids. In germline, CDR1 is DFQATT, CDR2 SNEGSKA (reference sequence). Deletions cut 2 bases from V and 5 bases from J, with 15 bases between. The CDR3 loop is CSARSRDIPYGYTF. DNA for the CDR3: TGCAGTGCTAGATCGCGGGACATCCCGTATGGCTACACCTTC.